This is a list of T cell receptor beta chains from one sample in a study of shared clonotypes between healthy human individuals. Assay used: immunoSEQ multiplex PCR; TCRdb lists only in-frame clones, some missing. The data show some 500,000 clones, with roughly 85% seen just once and roughly 12% held by the top ten. Sequencing was carried out using PBMCs. These receptors were taken from a woman in her 40s in good health. Some clones in this sample may be carry-over from other donors' samples. Both conserved end residues are part of each CDR3. The D gene is left open where the match is weak. For some rows the clone size is stated as once, few or many, or as a class when expanded; others skip it.

abundance: -
j_gene: TRBJ2-1
v_gene: TRBV18
d_gene: -
CDR3aa: CASSPRSRQEIYNEQFF
CDR3nt: TGTGCCAGCTCACCACGTAGCCGGCAGGAGATCTACAATGAGCAGTTCTTC

abundance: -
j_gene: TRBJ2-6
v_gene: TRBV29-1
d_gene: -
CDR3aa: CSTGPLPAGANVLTF
CDR3nt: TGCAGCACCGGACCCTTGCCGGCTGGGGCCAACGTCCTGACTTTC

abundance: few
j_gene: TRBJ1-5
v_gene: TRBV5-4
d_gene: -
CDR3aa: CASSLEADQPQHF
CDR3nt: TGTGCCAGCAGCTTGGAGGCGGATCAGCCCCAGCATTTT

abundance: -
j_gene: TRBJ2-7
v_gene: TRBV6-1
d_gene: TRBD2
CDR3aa: CASSGSSGWSSYEQYF
CDR3nt: TGTGCCAGCAGTGGGTCTAGCGGTTGGAGCTCCTACGAGCAGTACTTC

abundance: -
j_gene: TRBJ2-2
v_gene: TRBV28
d_gene: -
CDR3aa: CASSSPSWGRYTGELFF
CDR3nt: TGTGCCAGCAGTTCACCCTCGTGGGGGAGGTACACCGGGGAGCTGTTTTTT

abundance: -
j_gene: TRBJ1-2
v_gene: TRBV6-5
d_gene: -
CDR3aa: CASSYGGRGYGYTF
CDR3nt: TGTGCCAGCAGTTACGGAGGGCGCGGCTATGGCTACACCTTC

abundance: -
j_gene: TRBJ1-3
v_gene: TRBV11-2
d_gene: -
CDR3aa: CASSLVRDSGNTIYF
CDR3nt: TGTGCCAGCAGCTTAGTTCGGGACTCTGGAAACACCATATATTTT

abundance: -
j_gene: TRBJ2-1
v_gene: TRBV6-6
d_gene: -
CDR3aa: CASSPGYTYNEQFF
CDR3nt: TGTGCCAGCAGCCCAGGATATACCTACAATGAGCAGTTCTTC

abundance: -
j_gene: TRBJ2-5
v_gene: TRBV20-1
d_gene: -
CDR3aa: CSGLVTETQYF
CDR3nt: TGCAGTGGGCTAGTAACAGAGACCCAGTACTTC

abundance: -
j_gene: TRBJ2-7
v_gene: TRBV5-8
d_gene: -
CDR3aa: CASSLAPGLGTGEQYF
CDR3nt: TGTGCCAGCAGCTTGGCTCCGGGACTGGGGACGGGTGAGCAGTACTTC

abundance: -
j_gene: TRBJ2-5
v_gene: TRBV19
d_gene: -
CDR3aa: CASSIGGFIGLRETQYF
CDR3nt: TGTGCCAGTAGTATAGGTGGGTTCATCGGCTTAAGAGAGACCCAGTACTTC

abundance: once
j_gene: TRBJ2-7
v_gene: TRBV9
d_gene: -
CDR3aa: CASSALGYEQYF
CDR3nt: TGTGCCAGCAGCGCTCTAGGGTACGAGCAGTACTTC

abundance: -
j_gene: TRBJ2-6
v_gene: TRBV5-1
d_gene: -
CDR3aa: CASSWGIPRGGANVLTF
CDR3nt: TGCGCCAGCAGCTGGGGGATCCCACGGGGTGGGGCCAACGTCCTGACTTTC

abundance: -
j_gene: TRBJ1-2
v_gene: TRBV10-3
d_gene: TRBD1
CDR3aa: CAIRPETGGAYMLYGYTF
CDR3nt: TGTGCCATCAGACCCGAGACAGGGGGCGCCTACATGCTCTATGGCTACACCTTC

abundance: -
j_gene: TRBJ2-5
v_gene: TRBV10-3
d_gene: TRBD2
CDR3aa: CAISESPSGAGETQYF
CDR3nt: TGTGCCATCAGTGAGTCTCCTAGCGGGGCTGGAGAGACCCAGTACTTC

abundance: -
j_gene: TRBJ2-2
v_gene: TRBV18
d_gene: -
CDR3aa: CASSPQTGLNTGELFF
CDR3nt: TGTGCCAGCTCACCTCAGACAGGATTGAACACCGGGGAGCTGTTTTTT

abundance: -
j_gene: TRBJ1-2
v_gene: TRBV6-5
d_gene: TRBD1
CDR3aa: CASRKTGVVYGYTF
CDR3nt: TGTGCCAGCAGAAAGACAGGGGTTGTCTATGGCTACACCTTC

abundance: once
j_gene: TRBJ2-3
v_gene: TRBV19
d_gene: -
CDR3aa: CASRRDGGTDTQYF
CDR3nt: TGTGCCAGTAGGAGAGACGGAGGGACAGATACGCAGTATTTT

abundance: -
j_gene: TRBJ2-3
v_gene: TRBV28
d_gene: -
CDR3aa: CASSPLGRAGADTQYF
CDR3nt: TGTGCCAGCAGTCCGTTGGGGCGGGCGGGCGCAGATACGCAGTATTTT

abundance: many
j_gene: TRBJ1-5
v_gene: TRBV27
d_gene: -
CDR3aa: CASSLNGGGQPQHF
CDR3nt: TGTGCCAGCAGTTTAAATGGAGGGGGTCAGCCCCAGCATTTT

abundance: few
j_gene: TRBJ1-2
v_gene: TRBV28
d_gene: -
CDR3aa: CASSPPRDGYTF
CDR3nt: TGTGCCAGCAGTCCCCCCCGGGATGGCTACACCTTC

abundance: -
j_gene: TRBJ2-7
v_gene: TRBV6-1
d_gene: TRBD2
CDR3aa: CASSESREGQQYF
CDR3nt: TGTGCCAGCAGTGAAAGTAGGGAGGGCCAGCAGTACTTC

abundance: -
j_gene: TRBJ2-1
v_gene: TRBV5-4
d_gene: TRBD2
CDR3aa: CASSLEPTSASYNEQFF
CDR3nt: TGTGCCAGCAGCTTGGAGCCGACTAGCGCCTCCTACAATGAGCAGTTCTTC

abundance: once
j_gene: TRBJ2-3
v_gene: TRBV19
d_gene: TRBD2
CDR3aa: CASSTGLAGGTGDTQYF
CDR3nt: TGTGCCAGTAGTACCGGACTAGCGGGAGGAACGGGGGATACGCAGTATTTT

abundance: -
j_gene: TRBJ1-1
v_gene: TRBV6-1
d_gene: -
CDR3aa: CASSEGLGQSNTEAFF
CDR3nt: TGTGCCAGCAGTGAAGGTTTGGGTCAATCGAACACTGAAGCTTTCTTT

abundance: -
j_gene: TRBJ2-2
v_gene: TRBV2
d_gene: -
CDR3aa: CASSGELYTGELFF
CDR3nt: TGTGCCAGCAGTGGAGAACTCTACACCGGGGAGCTGTTTTTT

abundance: -
j_gene: TRBJ2-7
v_gene: TRBV6-5
d_gene: TRBD1
CDR3aa: CASSQGAGYEQYF
CDR3nt: TGTGCCAGCTCGCAGGGGGCCGGGTACGAGCAGTACTTC

abundance: -
j_gene: TRBJ1-6
v_gene: TRBV4-3
d_gene: -
CDR3aa: CASSQDHYRANSPLHF
CDR3nt: TGCGCCAGCAGCCAAGATCATTACAGGGCCAATTCACCCCTCCACTTT

abundance: -
j_gene: TRBJ2-7
v_gene: TRBV19
d_gene: TRBD2
CDR3aa: CASSKTPGTSWGHEQYF
CDR3nt: TGTGCCAGTAGTAAAACACCCGGGACTAGTTGGGGACACGAGCAGTACTTC

abundance: -
j_gene: TRBJ1-1
v_gene: TRBV5-1
d_gene: TRBD1
CDR3aa: CASSLQGLQGTEAFF
CDR3nt: TGCGCCAGCAGCTTACAGGGGCTCCAGGGCACTGAAGCTTTCTTT

abundance: -
j_gene: TRBJ1-1
v_gene: TRBV5-1
d_gene: -
CDR3aa: CASSLFILGGEGARTEAFF
CDR3nt: TGCGCCAGCAGCTTGTTTATCCTGGGAGGTGAGGGTGCGAGAACTGAAGCTTTCTTT

abundance: -
j_gene: TRBJ2-5
v_gene: TRBV21-1
d_gene: -
CDR3aa: CASSRGNGKGGRAEETQYF
CDR3nt: TGTGCCAGCAGCAGGGGGAACGGGAAGGGCGGGAGGGCCGAAGAGACCCAGTACTTC

abundance: -
j_gene: TRBJ1-1
v_gene: TRBV4-1
d_gene: -
CDR3aa: CASSQGQLDTEAFF
CDR3nt: TGCGCCAGCAGCCAAGGTCAGTTAGACACTGAAGCTTTCTTT

abundance: -
j_gene: TRBJ2-1
v_gene: TRBV7-9
d_gene: -
CDR3aa: CASSPPGASYNEQFF
CDR3nt: TGTGCCAGCAGCCCCCCTGGGGCGTCCTACAATGAGCAGTTCTTC

abundance: -
j_gene: TRBJ1-2
v_gene: TRBV6-1
d_gene: -
CDR3aa: CASSERGSNYGYTF
CDR3nt: TGTGCCAGCAGTGAAAGGGGATCCAACTATGGCTACACCTTC

abundance: -
j_gene: TRBJ2-1
v_gene: TRBV7-2
d_gene: -
CDR3aa: CASSLDPYNEQFF
CDR3nt: TGTGCCAGCAGCTTAGATCCTTACAATGAGCAGTTCTTC

abundance: -
j_gene: TRBJ1-2
v_gene: TRBV28
d_gene: -
CDR3aa: CASSLGRSEGGYTF
CDR3nt: TGTGCCAGCAGTTTAGGGAGGTCCGAGGGGGGCTACACCTTC

abundance: -
j_gene: TRBJ2-1
v_gene: TRBV19
d_gene: TRBD2
CDR3aa: CASSIDAGLPNEQFF
CDR3nt: TGTGCCAGTAGTATAGATGCGGGACTACCTAATGAGCAGTTCTTC

abundance: -
j_gene: TRBJ2-3
v_gene: TRBV29-1
d_gene: TRBD2
CDR3aa: CSVASLAGVPGTDTQYF
CDR3nt: TGCAGCGTTGCGTCTCTAGCGGGAGTCCCGGGGACAGATACGCAGTATTTT

abundance: few
j_gene: TRBJ2-3
v_gene: TRBV5-1
d_gene: TRBD2
CDR3aa: CASSPRAGLAGSTDTQYF
CDR3nt: TGCGCCAGCAGCCCGCGGGCAGGACTAGCGGGAAGCACAGATACGCAGTATTTT

abundance: -
j_gene: TRBJ1-1
v_gene: TRBV5-1
d_gene: -
CDR3aa: CASRLSNTEAFF
CDR3nt: TGCGCCAGCAGGTTAAGTAACACTGAAGCTTTCTTT

abundance: -
j_gene: TRBJ1-1
v_gene: TRBV7-2
d_gene: -
CDR3aa: CASSPLGHGGKAFF
CDR3nt: TGTGCCAGCAGCCCGCTGGGACACGGGGGAAAAGCTTTCTTT

abundance: -
j_gene: TRBJ2-1
v_gene: TRBV5-1
d_gene: TRBD2
CDR3aa: CASSVLAGGDNEQFF
CDR3nt: TGCGCCAGCAGCGTCCTAGCGGGAGGCGACAATGAGCAGTTCTTC

abundance: many
j_gene: TRBJ2-5
v_gene: TRBV28
d_gene: TRBD2
CDR3aa: CASRQTSGRPETQYF
CDR3nt: TGTGCCAGCAGACAGACTAGCGGGAGGCCGGAGACCCAGTACTTC

abundance: -
j_gene: TRBJ2-1
v_gene: TRBV2
d_gene: -
CDR3aa: CASSELRASYNEQFF
CDR3nt: TGTGCCAGCAGTGAATTGCGAGCCTCCTACAATGAGCAGTTCTTC

abundance: -
j_gene: TRBJ2-1
v_gene: TRBV7-9
d_gene: -
CDR3aa: CATRTVYNEQFF
CDR3nt: TGTGCCACCAGGACGGTCTACAATGAGCAGTTCTTC

abundance: -
j_gene: TRBJ1-1
v_gene: TRBV5-1
d_gene: TRBD1
CDR3aa: CASSFSQGTTEAFF
CDR3nt: TGCGCCAGCAGCTTCTCACAGGGGACCACTGAAGCTTTCTTT

abundance: -
j_gene: TRBJ2-7
v_gene: TRBV9
d_gene: TRBD2
CDR3aa: CASQRGSYEQYF
CDR3nt: TGTGCCAGCCAGCGGGGCTCCTACGAGCAGTACTTC

abundance: once
j_gene: TRBJ2-2
v_gene: TRBV7-3
d_gene: -
CDR3aa: CASSRDHTNTGELFF
CDR3nt: TGTGCCAGCAGCCGGGACCATACGAACACCGGGGAGCTGTTTTTT

abundance: -
j_gene: TRBJ2-5
v_gene: TRBV2
d_gene: -
CDR3aa: CASSEARRNQETQYF
CDR3nt: TGTGCCAGCAGTGAAGCGCGAAGAAATCAAGAGACCCAGTACTTC